Below are 8 T cell receptor beta chains sequenced from a single sample in a study of control samples from healthy donors and cancer patients. Method: immunoSEQ multiplex PCR; TCRdb's copy keeps in-frame clones and lacks some. There are around 190,000 clones in the sample; approximately 90% occur only once, and 1.1% to 1.5% lies in the top ten. The sequencing sample was made of blood. The source is a man in his thirties or forties in good health.

V gene TRBV6-5 combines with J gene TRBJ1-5, with D maybe TRBD1 (6 bases). This CDR3 is 14 amino acids long. Trimming cost V 11 bases and J 0 bases, with 14 bases left between them. From germline, CDR1 is MNHEY and CDR2 SVGAGI. CDR3: CAVGTTYSNQPQHF. The CDR3 nucleotides read TGTGCCGTTGGGACAACTTATAGCAATCAGCCCCAGCATTTT.

The chain carries TRBV5-4 and TRBJ1-2; D is unresolved. Looked up from germline, CDR1 is SGHNT and CDR2 is YYREEE (reference sequence). The CDR3 is 14 residues long. Trimming took off 0 bases at V and 4 bases at J, with 10 bases between the two ends. As DNA, the CDR3 is TGTGCCAGCAGCTTGGCCGACAACAGCTATGGCTACACCTTC. Translated: CASSLADNSYGYTF.

The chain combines TRBV5-4 with TRBJ2-3; D tentatively fits TRBD1 or TRBD2 (5 bases each). This CDR3 comprises 13 residues. Germline CDR1 reads SGHNT; CDR2 reads YYREEE (reference sequence). V lost 1 base, J lost 6 bases, and 9 bases lay in between. CDR3 sequence (DNA): TGTGCCAGCAGCTTGTCCGGGACCGATACGCAGTATTTT. It specifies CASSLSGTDTQYF.

The J gene is TRBJ2-7, the V gene TRBV24-1; D possibly matches TRBD1 or TRBD2 (5 bases each). Germline loops: CDR1 KGHDR, CDR2 SFDVKD. This CDR3 is 16 amino acids long. The germline V and J ends were trimmed by 4 bases and 2 bases, with 17 bases remaining between them. The DNA of the CDR3 is TGTGCCACCAGTGACCCCGGGACGAGGAACCCCTACGAGCAGTACTTC. Protein: CATSDPGTRNPYEQYF.

The genes are TRBV7-9 and TRBJ1-5; unclear D gene. V lost 1 base to trimming and J lost 5 bases, with 12 bases between them. The germline V gene has CDR1 SEHNR and CDR2 FQNEAQ (reference sequence). This CDR3 spans 15 amino acids. The CDR3 protein is CASSLDSPGYQPQHF. CDR3 sequence (DNA): TGTGCCAGCAGCTTAGATTCACCAGGATATCAGCCCCAGCATTTT.

This sequence joins TRBV6-5 and TRBJ1-5; tentative D call: TRBD1 (5 bases). The CDR3 consists of 14 residues. Germline loops: CDR1 MNHEY, CDR2 SVGAGI. Trimming removed 4 bases from V and 6 bases from J, with 13 bases in between. CDR3 nucleotide sequence: TGTGCCAGCAGTTTTAGGGGAATTGGTCAGCCCCAGCATTTT. This translates into CASSFRGIGQPQHF.

CDR3 residues: CASSQRGEETQYF. CDR3 coding DNA: TGTGCCAGCAGCCAAAGGGGGGAAGAGACCCAGTACTTC. V usage is TRBV3-1 (or the pseudogene TRBV3-2) and J usage is TRBJ2-5, with D perhaps assigned TRBD1 or TRBD2 (6 bases each). V lost 2 bases to trimming and J lost 3 bases, with 7 bases between them. The CDR3 is 13 amino acids. In germline, CDR1 is LGHDT, CDR2 YNNKEL (reference sequence).

The genes are TRBV7-9 and TRBJ1-1; D is undetermined. Trimming cost V 4 bases and J 11 bases, with 14 bases left between them. CDR3 length: 12 residues. The V gene's germline CDR1 is SEHNR and CDR2 FQNEAQ (reference sequence). The CDR3 here is CASSSQPEWAFF. In DNA form, the CDR3 reads TGTGCCAGCAGCTCACAACCGGAGTGGGCTTTCTTT.